These 18 T cell receptor beta chains came from one sample sequenced in a study of T cell changes during pregnancy in multiple sclerosis. The table came from immunoSEQ multiplex PCR; TCRdb's copy has only in-frame clones and leaves some out. The repertoire holds under 110,000 clones, with around 92% as singletons. Sequences were derived from peripheral blood, sampled after pregnancy. The receptors stem from a female donor with multiple sclerosis, enrolled in a pregnancy study.

The chain joins TRBV30 to TRBJ1-1; no clear D gene. Trimming pared 0 bases from V and 5 bases from J, leaving 13 bases between. The CDR3 has 14 amino acids. The germline CDR1 and CDR2 sequences are GTSNPN and SVGIG (reference sequence). The CDR3, as DNA: TGTGCCTGGAGTGTGGGCCAGTTTACGACTGAAGCTTTCTTT. Its translation: CAWSVGQFTTEAFF.

Here the CDR3 reads CASSIGGGSYEQYF. DNA for the CDR3: TGTGCCAGTAGTATAGGCGGGGGTTCCTACGAGCAGTACTTC. The chain uses TRBV19 and TRBJ2-7, with 7 bases identical to TRBD2. After removal of 1 base from V and 1 base from J, the junction contained 1 base not matched to a gene. Per the germline V gene, CDR1 is LNHDA and CDR2 is SQIVND (reference sequence). The CDR3 contains 14 residues.

This sequence joins TRBV15 and TRBJ2-5, with D perhaps matching TRBD2 (6 bases). V lost 1 base and J lost 5, with 8 bases in between. Germline-derived CDR1 and CDR2 are LNHNV and YYDKDF (reference sequence). The CDR3 sequence is 13 residues long. DNA of the CDR3: TGTGCCACCAGCAGAGGAGGAGGGGAGACCCAGTACTTC. Translation: CATSRGGGETQYF.

This clone was counted once. The rearrangement links TRBV5-1 to TRBJ2-3, with 13 positions matching TRBD2. In germline, CDR1 is SGHRS, CDR2 YFSETQ. Trimming took 5 bases from V and 2 from J; bases not matched to a gene: 5. The length of the CDR3 is 16 residues. The CDR3 protein is CASSPGLAGNTDTQYF. The CDR3 nucleotides are TGCGCCAGCAGTCCGGGACTAGCGGGGAACACAGATACGCAGTATTTT. Full variable domain (missing parts from reference TRBV5-1 and TRBJ2-3): KAGVTQTPRYLIKTRGQQVTLSCSPISGHRSVSWYQQTPGQGLQFLFEYFSETQRNKGNFPGRFSGRQFSNSRSEMNVSTLELGDSALYLCASSPGLAGNTDTQYFGPGTRLTVL.

This sequence joins TRBV14 and TRBJ2-3; D is possibly TRBD2 (5 bases). V dropped 4 bases and J dropped 1 base, with 12 bases sitting between them. The CDR3 extends over 15 amino acids. Germline loops: CDR1 SGHDN, CDR2 FVKESK. In DNA, the CDR3 is TGTGCCAGCAGCCCCAGGACTCGGGGCACAGATACGCAGTATTTT. This gives the protein CASSPRTRGTDTQYF.

This clone appeared once. This chain connects TRBV6-5 to TRBJ2-7, with D unresolved. The CDR3 contains 15 residues. Germline V gives CDR1 MNHEY, CDR2 SVGAGI. V shed 0 bases and J shed 7 bases, with 16 bases lying between them. The CDR3 region is CASSYSFSDLVEQYF. The CDR3 nucleotides are TGTGCCAGCAGTTACTCATTCTCCGACTTGGTTGAGCAGTACTTC.

The V and J genes are TRBV2 and TRBJ2-7; 8 positions agree with TRBD1. Germline CDR1 reads SNHLY; CDR2 reads FYNNEI. The CDR3 totals 13 residues. Germline trimming cut 7 bases from V and 6 bases from J; bases unmatched to any gene: 8. CDR3 residues: CASKRTGLIEQYF. The DNA of the CDR3 is TGTGCCAGCAAGCGGACAGGGTTAATCGAGCAGTACTTC.

The chain carries TRBV7-9 and TRBJ2-7; D is possibly TRBD2 (6 bases). Germline-derived CDR1 and CDR2 are SEHNR and FQNEAQ (reference sequence). CDR3 length equals 15 residues. Trimming left V 1 base short and J 2 bases short, with 12 bases between. CDR3 in DNA: TGTGCCAGCAGCTTAGGAAGGGGAGGCCCCTACGAGCAGTACTTC. Translation: CASSLGRGGPYEQYF.

The chain uses TRBV2 and TRBJ1-2, with unresolved D. Germline CDR1 is SNHLY and CDR2 is FYNNEI. This CDR3 region has 14 residues. The V and J ends lost 0 bases and 4 bases respectively, with 9 bases between them. Here the CDR3 reads CASSEARRSYGYTF. The CDR3 DNA reads TGTGCCAGCAGTGAAGCGCGTCGAAGCTATGGCTACACCTTC.

A single count supports this clone. The J gene is TRBJ2-7, the V gene TRBV14, with 13 bases lining up with TRBD2. The length of the CDR3 is 18 residues. Trimming took 4 bases from V and 2 from J; bases not matched to a gene: 11. Germline V lookup: CDR1 SGHDN, CDR2 FVKESK. CDR3 region: CASSRRPGTSGMAYEQYF. Here the CDR3 DNA reads TGTGCCAGCAGCCGCCGTCCCGGGACTAGCGGGATGGCCTACGAGCAGTACTTC.

The chain joins TRBV6-5 to TRBJ2-5; TRBD2 might be the D (5 bases). The CDR3 consists of 13 residues. In germline, CDR1 is MNHEY, CDR2 SVGAGI. Trimming took off 5 bases at V and 7 bases at J, with 14 bases between the two ends. The CDR3 nucleotides are TGTGCCAGCAGTCCCTTCGACGGGGTGACCCAGTACTTC. Protein product: CASSPFDGVTQYF.

This chain joins TRBV30 and TRBJ1-4; 7 bases are shared with TRBD1. Germline CDR1 is GTSNPN and CDR2 is SVGIG (reference sequence). This CDR3 is 12 amino acids long. V lost 3 bases to trimming and J lost 8 bases; unmatched junction nucleotides: 3. The CDR3 here is CAWSADREKLFF. In nucleotides, the CDR3 is TGTGCCTGGAGCGCGGACAGGGAAAAACTGTTTTTT.

The J gene is TRBJ2-6, the V gene TRBV19; the D gene is possibly TRBD1 (5 bases). This CDR3 has 16 amino acids. The V gene lost 4 bases and the J gene lost 3 bases, with 13 bases spanning the gap. CDR1 LNHDA and CDR2 SQIVND come from the germline V gene (reference sequence). CDR3 region: CASSSYRRGGANVLTF. DNA of the CDR3: TGTGCCAGTAGTAGCTACAGGCGCGGTGGGGCCAACGTCCTGACTTTC.

This chain joins TRBV13 and TRBJ1-2; D may be TRBD1 (5 bases). Looked up from germline, CDR1 is PRHDT and CDR2 is FYEKMQ (reference sequence). The CDR3 runs 15 residues. The V gene lost 0 bases and the J gene lost 2 bases, with 10 bases spanning the gap. CDR3 nucleotide sequence: TGTGCCAGCAGCTTAGGAAGGGGCGCCAACTATGGCTACACCTTC. Amino acids: CASSLGRGANYGYTF.

CDR3 region: CASSVAGDNEQFF. CDR3 bases: TGTGCCAGCAGCGTAGCGGGGGACAATGAGCAGTTCTTC. The rearrangement joins TRBV2 to TRBJ2-1; 9 positions agree with TRBD2. Per germline, CDR1 SNHLY and CDR2 FYNNEI. V lost 6 bases, J lost 5 bases, and 2 bases stayed unmatched. This CDR3 has 13 residues.

The V and J genes are TRBV5-1 and TRBJ2-1; 8 bases are a match to TRBD1. The trim removed 4 bases at V and 5 bases at J, leaving 2 bases unmatched. The CDR3 contains 13 residues. From germline, CDR1 is SGHRS and CDR2 YFSETQ. The CDR3 coding sequence is TGCGCCAGCAGCGTGACAGGGGACAATGAGCAGTTCTTC. Translation gives CASSVTGDNEQFF.

In nucleotides, the CDR3 is TGTGCCAGCAGTTACTCGGGGACAGGGGGGGCCAACGTCCTGACTTTC. It translates to CASSYSGTGGANVLTF. The V and J genes are TRBV6-5 and TRBJ2-6; 9 positions match TRBD1. Germline loops: CDR1 MNHEY, CDR2 SVGAGI. This CDR3 has 16 amino acids. After removal of 0 bases from V and 4 bases from J, the junction contained 1 base not matched to a gene.

The CDR3 reads CASSEVEGTGGEQYF. As DNA, the CDR3 is TGTGCCAGCAGTGAAGTGGAGGGGACAGGGGGCGAGCAGTACTTC. The chain joins TRBV2 to TRBJ2-7; 11 bases fit TRBD1. V dropped 1 base and J dropped 6; count of bases not matched to a gene: 5. This CDR3 comprises 15 residues. Germline CDR1 reads SNHLY; CDR2 reads FYNNEI.